This entry is about one TCR beta chain. RNA transcripts gave rise to amplified TCR beta CDR3 regions. The HTBI primer set drove a first-round RT-PCR of the TCR CDR3. MiXCR, run by TCRdb on the multiplex PCR reads, gives a single entry per CDR3 protein. Of about 590,000 distinct CDR3 sequences in the sample, 15% to 19% were seen once. This sample is part of a study of T cells in Graves' hyperthyroidism and ophthalmopathy. Germline V CDR1 and CDR2: SGHRS, YFSETQ. Trimming cost V 1 base and J 6 bases, with 18 bases left between them. CDR3 length: 16 residues. The rearrangement joins TRBV5-1 to TRBJ2-3; maybe TRBD2 (6 bases). This clonotype was obtained from a woman aged 25 to 39 with Graves' hyperthyroidism. Source material: blood. Here the CDR3 DNA reads TGCGCCAGCAGCTTGAGATCCCCTAGCGCCTCGGATACGCAGTATTTT. As protein: CASSLRSPSASDTQYF.